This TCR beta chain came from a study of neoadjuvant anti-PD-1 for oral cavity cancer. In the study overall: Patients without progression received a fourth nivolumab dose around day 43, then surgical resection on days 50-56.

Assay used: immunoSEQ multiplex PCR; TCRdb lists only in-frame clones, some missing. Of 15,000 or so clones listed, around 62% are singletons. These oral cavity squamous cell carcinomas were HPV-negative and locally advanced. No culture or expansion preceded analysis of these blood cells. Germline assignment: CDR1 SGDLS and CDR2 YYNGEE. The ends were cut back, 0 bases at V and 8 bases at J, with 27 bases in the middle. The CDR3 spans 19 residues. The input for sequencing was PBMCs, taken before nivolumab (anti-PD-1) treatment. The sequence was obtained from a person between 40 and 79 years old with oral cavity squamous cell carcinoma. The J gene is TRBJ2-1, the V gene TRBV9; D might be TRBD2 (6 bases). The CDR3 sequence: CASSVESTGGGPSGYEQFF. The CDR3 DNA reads TGTGCCAGCAGCGTAGAATCGACGGGCGGAGGGCCATCTGGGTATGAGCAGTTCTTC.